The clone carrying this T cell receptor (beta chain) turned up a few times. What it binds is unknown. PCR was performed using 60 Vbeta and 13 Jbeta primers. Assay used: immunoSEQ multiplex PCR; TCRdb lists only in-frame clones, some missing. The profile shows roughly 200,000 clones, around 80% of them singletons. This sample stems from a study of cytomegalovirus exposure and HLA in healthy donors. Study information: Early released data comprised around 79 million unique TCRs from HLA-typed donors. Overall study results and limits: TCR beta V- and J-gene trimming, according to a later analysis, was linked to a missense DCLRE1C variant. Reports described diagnosis of cytomegalovirus status by the classifier as highly specific and sensitive.

The ends were cut back, 5 bases at V and 6 bases at J, with 12 bases in the middle. CDR1 is GTSNPN, CDR2 SVGIG, per germline (reference sequence). This CDR3 contains 12 residues. Among the donors, all were healthy bone marrow donors. The sequenced material came from PBMCs. The chain uses TRBV30 and TRBJ2-3; perhaps TRBD2 as D (5 bases). This clonotype was sampled from a woman aged 55-69 years in good health and CMV-seropositive. This CDR3 is CAWAGSGDTQYF. In DNA, the CDR3 is TGTGCCTGGGCGGGCTCGGGGGATACGCAGTATTTT.